The 18 T cell receptor beta chains given below trace back to one sample, sequenced in a study of OX40 agonist ivuxolimab in advanced cancers. Some clones are missing from TCRdb's copy, which holds only in-frame ones; the method was immunoSEQ multiplex PCR. Counted here are some 80,000 clones, 87% occurring once; the ten biggest clones make up less than 0.55%. The material sequenced was CD4+ or CD8+ T cells sorted from blood, taken in a trial of the OX40 agonist ivuxolimab. The receptors originated from an adult with an advanced solid tumor such as melanoma, head and neck, liver or kidney cancer.

This rearrangement joins TRBV13 to TRBJ2-1; possibly TRBD2 for D (6 bases). V lost 5 bases, J lost 2 bases, and 13 bases lay in between. CDR3 length: 15 residues. From germline, CDR1 is PRHDT and CDR2 FYEKMQ (reference sequence). The CDR3 DNA is TGTGCCAGCAGCCTTGGGACTGTAACCTACAATGAGCAGTTCTTC. It is translated as CASSLGTVTYNEQFF.

The rearrangement joins TRBV5-1 to TRBJ1-2, with D possibly TRBD1 on 6 matching bases. V was cut by 1 base and J by 7 bases, with 20 bases left in between. Looked up from germline, CDR1 is SGHRS and CDR2 is YFSETQ. There are 16 residues in the CDR3. In DNA, the CDR3 is TGCGCCAGCAGCTTGTATTGGGGGCGTCTAATAACTGGCTACACCTTC. It encodes CASSLYWGRLITGYTF.

V and J are TRBV10-2 and TRBJ1-1, with a weak D call TRBD1 (5 bases). Deletions cut 6 bases from V and 1 base from J, with 12 bases between. This CDR3 is 14 amino acids long. The germline V gene encodes CDR1 WSHSY and CDR2 SAAADI. The chain's CDR3 is CASRPTAQNTEAFF. In DNA, the CDR3 is TGCGCCAGCAGGCCGACAGCCCAGAACACTGAAGCTTTCTTT.

This sequence joins TRBV5-6 and TRBJ1-2, with D unclear. CDR1 SGHDT and CDR2 YYEEEE come from the germline V gene. This CDR3 is 14 amino acids long. The ends were cut back, 0 bases at V and 8 bases at J, with 14 bases in the middle. CDR3 bases: TGTGCCAGCAGCTTGGGGTCGGTAGGCATGGGCTACACCTTC. Protein product: CASSLGSVGMGYTF.

Only one count was recorded for this clone. CDR3 DNA sequence: TGTGCCAGCAGCTTCCCTCCAACTGGAAACACCATATATTTT. The encoded protein is CASSFPPTGNTIYF. The chain joins TRBV5-8 to TRBJ1-3; D remains ambiguous. V was clipped by 2 bases and J by 2 bases, with 8 bases between them. Per germline, CDR1 SGHTS and CDR2 YDEGEE. The CDR3 sequence is 14 residues long.

This clone was detected only a few times. This chain links TRBV29-1 with TRBJ1-5; 12 nucleotides agree with TRBD1. Per germline, CDR1 SQVTM and CDR2 ANQGSEA. Trimming removed 6 bases from V and 2 bases from J; junction bases left unmatched: 2. There are 14 residues in the CDR3. CDR3 region: CSVGTGGGNQPQHF. The CDR3 nucleotides read TGCAGCGTGGGGACAGGGGGCGGCAATCAGCCCCAGCATTTT.

This rearrangement joins TRBV5-6 to TRBJ1-2; 8 bases match TRBD1. Germline values: CDR1 SGHDT, CDR2 YYEEEE. CDR3 size: 15 residues. V lost 4 bases, J lost 7 bases, and 12 bases stayed unmatched. The chain's CDR3 is CASSLNVDRVIGYTF. Written as DNA, the CDR3 is TGTGCCAGCAGCCTGAATGTGGACAGGGTTATTGGCTACACCTTC.

The chain recombines TRBV19 with TRBJ2-6; D is uncertain. The CDR3 is 15 amino acids. V shed 10 bases and J shed 4 bases, with 17 bases lying between them. Germline V gives CDR1 LNHDA, CDR2 SQIVND (reference sequence). CDR3 DNA: TGTGCCACAGGACCCTCCGGAATAGGGGCCAACGTCCTGACTTTC. It translates to CATGPSGIGANVLTF.

This clone was found once. J is TRBJ2-7 and V is TRBV10-1, with D perhaps TRBD1 or TRBD2 (5 bases each). Trimming took off 10 bases at V and 3 bases at J, with 22 bases between the two ends. There are 15 residues in the CDR3. The germline gives CDR1 WNHNN, CDR2 SYGVQD (reference sequence). DNA of the CDR3: TGCGCCAACCAGGGAGATCCCCCCCTCTTCTACGAGCAGTACTTC. It specifies CANQGDPPLFYEQYF.

V usage is TRBV18 and J usage is TRBJ2-3, with a possible D match to TRBD1 (5 bases). The CDR3 is made up of 14 amino acids. CDR1 and CDR2 from the germline V gene are KGHSH and LQKENI. The V end lost 3 bases, the J end lost 6 bases, and 13 bases lay between the germline ends. CDR3 sequence (DNA): TGTGCCAGCTCACCTTATGGGGCGAGGGATACGCAGTATTTT. Its translation is CASSPYGARDTQYF.

The J gene is TRBJ2-7, the V gene TRBV6-1, with TRBD2 matching over 7 bases. The CDR3 extends over 14 amino acids. Germline V gene data show CDR1 as MNHNS and CDR2 as SASEGT. The V gene end was trimmed by 8 bases and the J gene end by 2 bases; junction bases not matched to a gene: 9. The CDR3 reads CASEGLVVPYEQYF. CDR3 in DNA: TGTGCCAGCGAAGGACTAGTAGTACCCTACGAGCAGTACTTC.

The CDR3: CAISGGTGGNTEAFF. The CDR3, as DNA: TGTGCCATCAGTGGAGGGACAGGAGGGAACACTGAAGCTTTCTTT. This sequence joins TRBV10-3 and TRBJ1-1; 8 positions agree with TRBD1. Germline CDR1 is ENHRY and CDR2 is SYGVKD. The CDR3 loop spans 15 amino acids. J gave up 1 base and V 4 bases, and 5 bases lay outside the gene matches.

This clone was seen just once. The rearrangement links TRBV5-1 to TRBJ1-4; D is uncertain. CDR3 length: 12 amino acids. The germline V gene has CDR1 SGHRS and CDR2 YFSETQ. Trimming removed 7 bases from V and 7 bases from J, with 11 bases in between. CDR3 nucleotide sequence: TGCGCCAGCGGCGAAATTGGTGAAAAACTGTTTTTT. Translating gives CASGEIGEKLFF.

CDR3 in amino acids: CASSGSSQETQYF. DNA for the CDR3: TGTGCCAGCAGCGGATCAAGCCAAGAGACCCAGTACTTC. This sequence joins TRBV28 and TRBJ2-5; D gene uncertain. Trimming took off 6 bases at V and 1 base at J, with 9 bases between the two ends. From germline, CDR1 is MDHEN and CDR2 SYDVKM. This CDR3 comprises 13 residues.

This chain uses TRBV9 with TRBJ1-5, with TRBD1 as a possible D gene (5 bases). Trimming pared 4 bases from V and 1 base from J, leaving 15 bases between. CDR1 and CDR2 (germline): SGDLS, YYNGEE. The CDR3 has 16 amino acids. The DNA for the CDR3 is TGTGCCAGCAGCCCCACCAGCGGGGGGAGCAATCAGCCCCAGCATTTT. It encodes CASSPTSGGSNQPQHF.

J is TRBJ1-4 and V is TRBV30; 7 bases align to TRBD1. Germline loops: CDR1 GTSNPN, CDR2 SVGIG (reference sequence). The CDR3 runs to 15 residues. V lost 4 bases, J lost 5 bases, and 10 bases stayed unmatched. CDR3 nucleotide sequence: TGTGCCTGGAAGGACCTGGGACAGCCCAATGAAAAACTGTTTTTT. Its translation: CAWKDLGQPNEKLFF.

J is TRBJ2-7 and V is TRBV5-1; TRBD2 aligns across 11 bases. J gave up 0 bases and V 6 bases, and 5 bases lay outside the gene matches. Germline loops: CDR1 SGHRS, CDR2 YFSETQ. This CDR3 comprises 15 residues. This chain's CDR3 is CASKLGTSGSYEQYF. As DNA, the CDR3 is TGCGCCAGCAAGCTTGGGACTAGCGGCTCCTACGAGCAGTACTTC.

This rearrangement joins TRBV5-6 to TRBJ2-2, with TRBD1 matching over 10 bases. The CDR3 contains 15 residues. V shed 5 bases and J 5 bases; nucleotides not matched to a gene: 6. Germline V gene lookup returns CDR1 SGHDT and CDR2 YYEEEE. The CDR3 is CASSLTGGETGELFF. CDR3 in DNA: TGTGCCAGCAGTTTGACAGGGGGCGAGACCGGGGAGCTGTTTTTT.